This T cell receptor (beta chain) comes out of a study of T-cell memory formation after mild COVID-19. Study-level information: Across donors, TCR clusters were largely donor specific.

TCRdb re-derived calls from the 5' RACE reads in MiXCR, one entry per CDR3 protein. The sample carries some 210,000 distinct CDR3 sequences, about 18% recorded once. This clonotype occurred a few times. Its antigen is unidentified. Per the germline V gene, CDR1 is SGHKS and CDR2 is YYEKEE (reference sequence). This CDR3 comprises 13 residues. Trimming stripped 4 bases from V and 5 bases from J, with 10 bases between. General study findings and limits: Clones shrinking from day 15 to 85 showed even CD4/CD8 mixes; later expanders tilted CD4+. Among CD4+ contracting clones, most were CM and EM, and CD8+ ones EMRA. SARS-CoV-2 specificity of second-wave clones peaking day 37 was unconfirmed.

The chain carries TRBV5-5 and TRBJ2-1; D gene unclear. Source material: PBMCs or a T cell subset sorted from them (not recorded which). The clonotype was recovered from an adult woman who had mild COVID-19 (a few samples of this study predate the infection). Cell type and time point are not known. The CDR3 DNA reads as TGTGCCAGCAGCCGAGGATTAGACAATGAGCAGTTCTTC. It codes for CASSRGLDNEQFF.